The T cell receptor (beta chain) described here comes from a study of human T cells and chemical hapten exposure. Time point described: patch test 1, 2 weeks after DPC sensitization. Documented treatment: therapeutic diphenylcyclopropenone sensitization with weekly scalp DPC. Ten or more counts support this clonotype. Germline CDR1 SGHVS, CDR2 FQNEAQ. This CDR3 contains 12 residues. V was trimmed by 5 bases and J by 8 bases, leaving 10 bases between them. TCRdb used MiXCR to reprocess the RACE reads, holding one entry per CDR3 protein. The sample has tens of thousands of distinct CDR3 sequences; over 9% are singletons.

The source material was whole blood, sampled in connection with sensitization to the hapten diphenylcyclopropenone (DPC). The source is a woman between 45 and 60 years old with alopecia areata. Some clones in this sample may be carry-over from other donors' samples. V and J are TRBV7-8 and TRBJ2-4; D perhaps matches TRBD1 (5 bases). In DNA form, the CDR3 reads TGTGCCAGCAGCCTTAAAGGGGACATTCAGTACTTC. Amino acid sequence: CASSLKGDIQYF.